This T cell receptor beta chain was identified during a study of CD8 T cells in ankylosing spondylitis. Points from the study as a whole: A motif in TCR beta, a set of eight highly homologous variants, appeared characteristic of ankylosing spondylitis blood.

MiXCR, applied by TCRdb to the 5' RACE reads, yields one record per CDR3 protein. This repertoire shows 350,000 to 450,000 distinct CDR3 sequences, 20% to 25% found once; its top ten account for about an eighth. Between the trimmed V and J ends, which lost 6 bases and 7 bases, there was a span of 13 bases. The CDR3 spans 13 residues. About this clonotype: Its antigen remains unidentified.

This sequence originates from a male donor with ankylosing spondylitis or in good health (not recorded which). The chain joins TRBV12-3 or TRBV12-4 to TRBJ1-3, with D possibly being TRBD1 (6 bases). Sequencing was performed on blood, either unsorted or a sorted T cell fraction (not recorded which). This chain's CDR3 is CASSDRTGNTIYF. CDR3 sequence (DNA): TGTGCCAGCAGCGACAGGACCGGGAACACCATATATTTT.